Listed here are 3 T cell receptor beta chains from one sample, sequenced in a study of patients and donors after allogeneic stem cell transplantation. TCRdb re-analysed the RT-PCR reads in MiXCR, keeping a single row per CDR3 protein. The table lists hundreds of thousands of distinct CDR3 sequences, 16% of them singletons, with 6.5% to 7.5% in the top ten. Input material: blood, either unsorted or a sorted T cell fraction (not recorded which). All receptors come from a human donor who was either an allogeneic HSCT recipient or a stem cell or donor lymphocyte infusion donor (not recorded which). It is not recorded whose cells these are; they may come from a transplant donor.

The J gene is TRBJ2-7, the V gene TRBV27; 7 bases match TRBD2. The CDR3 sequence is 12 residues long. Germline-derived CDR1 and CDR2 are MNHEY and SMNVEV (reference sequence). Trimming at V came to 7 bases and at J to 7 bases, leaving 7 bases not matched to a gene. The CDR3 nucleotides are TGTGCCAGCACCGGGGACTACAGAGAGCAGTACTTC. This gives the protein CASTGDYREQYF.

This clonotype has just a few counts. V usage is TRBV6-1 and J usage is TRBJ2-7, with 9 bases matching TRBD2. The CDR3 is 15 residues long. The germline V gene encodes CDR1 MNHNS and CDR2 SASEGT. V shed 4 bases, J shed 4 bases, and the junction held 8 bases outside the gene matches. CDR3 DNA sequence: TGTGCCAGCAGTGTAGGGACTAGCAGCGGGTACGAGCAGTACTTC. Amino acid sequence: CASSVGTSSGYEQYF.

The rearrangement uses TRBV6-1 and TRBJ1-2; the D gene is possibly TRBD1 (5 bases). Germline assignment: CDR1 MNHNS and CDR2 SASEGT. The CDR3 length is 15 residues. The germline V and J ends were trimmed by 6 bases and 2 bases, with 16 bases remaining between them. Written as DNA, the CDR3 is TGTGCCAGCAGCACGGGGGGTAGGCCGAACTATGGCTACACCTTC. The encoded protein is CASSTGGRPNYGYTF.